These T cell receptor beta chains were read from a single sample in a study of T cell repertoires in cytomegalovirus infection. TCRdb reanalysed the reads using MiXCR and keeps one entry per CDR3 protein. The sample lists fewer than 350,000 distinct CDR3 sequences, roughly 16% occurring once. Sequenced material: PBMCs. These TCRs come from a human donor in good health (CMV status not recorded). Some clones in this sample may be carry-over from other donors' samples. Both conserved end residues are part of each CDR3. The order of the fields is J gene, clone size, D gene, V gene, CDR3 protein, CDR3 DNA. D genes are given only for firm matches. Clone size is shown for a subset of rows, as once, few, many or a class of expanded clone.

j_call: TRBJ2-5
clone_size: many
d_call: -
v_call: TRBV12-3/TRBV12-4
cdr3_aa: CASSGAGLPQLPQYF
cdr3_nt: TGTGCCAGCAGTGGAGCTGGACTACCCCAGTTGCCCCAGTACTTC

j_call: TRBJ1-1
clone_size: many
d_call: -
v_call: TRBV7-8
cdr3_aa: CASSFGQTEAFF
cdr3_nt: TGTGCCAGCAGCTTCGGACAGACTGAAGCTTTCTTT

j_call: TRBJ2-2
clone_size: -
d_call: TRBD1
v_call: TRBV27
cdr3_aa: CASSPGTAGELFF
cdr3_nt: TGTGCCAGCAGTCCCGGGACAGCCGGGGAGCTGTTTTTT

j_call: TRBJ2-5
clone_size: many
d_call: TRBD2
v_call: TRBV12-3/TRBV12-4
cdr3_aa: CASSLTGGGETQYF
cdr3_nt: TGTGCCAGCAGTTTAACCGGGGGGGGAGAGACCCAGTACTTC

j_call: TRBJ2-7
clone_size: -
d_call: -
v_call: TRBV28
cdr3_aa: CASNEHTGQREQYF
cdr3_nt: TGTGCCAGCAATGAACATACAGGGCAGCGAGAGCAGTACTTC

j_call: TRBJ2-3
clone_size: -
d_call: TRBD1
v_call: TRBV28
cdr3_aa: CASSSWTGRTDTQYF
cdr3_nt: TGTGCCAGCAGTTCATGGACAGGCCGCACAGATACGCAGTATTTT

j_call: TRBJ2-7
clone_size: medium-sized
d_call: TRBD2
v_call: TRBV5-6
cdr3_aa: CASSSLAGGHYEQYF
cdr3_nt: TGTGCCAGCAGCTCCCTAGCGGGGGGTCACTACGAGCAGTACTTC

j_call: TRBJ2-4
clone_size: -
d_call: -
v_call: TRBV28
cdr3_aa: CASSWGHLNIQYF
cdr3_nt: TGTGCCAGCAGTTGGGGACACCTAAACATTCAGTACTTC

j_call: TRBJ2-7
clone_size: few
d_call: -
v_call: TRBV12-3/TRBV12-4
cdr3_aa: CASSTQTGPYEQYF
cdr3_nt: TGTGCCAGCAGTACTCAAACAGGACCCTACGAGCAGTACTTC

j_call: TRBJ2-4
clone_size: few
d_call: -
v_call: TRBV6-5
cdr3_aa: CASSYSMTGRNIQYF
cdr3_nt: TGTGCCAGCAGTTACTCGATGACGGGCCGTAACATTCAGTACTTC

j_call: TRBJ1-2
clone_size: many
d_call: -
v_call: TRBV7-2
cdr3_aa: CASSSTAQGGYTF
cdr3_nt: TGTGCCAGCAGCTCGACAGCTCAAGGCGGCTACACCTTC

j_call: TRBJ2-3
clone_size: -
d_call: -
v_call: TRBV15
cdr3_aa: CATSRDLKATPVKDVVRPTDTQYF
cdr3_nt: TGTGCCACCAGCAGAGATCTTAAGGCCACCCCCGTCAAGGATGTCGTCAGGCCCACAGATACGCAGTATTTT

j_call: TRBJ2-1
clone_size: few
d_call: -
v_call: TRBV29-1
cdr3_aa: CSVDWGNEQFF
cdr3_nt: TGCAGCGTTGATTGGGGGAATGAGCAGTTCTTC

j_call: TRBJ2-3
clone_size: many
d_call: -
v_call: TRBV6-1
cdr3_aa: CASSWGGADTQYF
cdr3_nt: TGTGCCAGCAGTTGGGGGGGCGCAGATACGCAGTATTTT

j_call: TRBJ1-1
clone_size: many
d_call: -
v_call: TRBV12-3/TRBV12-4
cdr3_aa: CASSRGDPEAFF
cdr3_nt: TGTGCCAGCAGCCGAGGGGACCCTGAAGCTTTCTTT

j_call: TRBJ1-1
clone_size: many
d_call: -
v_call: TRBV7-2
cdr3_aa: CASSLEFNTEAFF
cdr3_nt: TGTGCCAGCAGCTTAGAATTCAACACTGAAGCTTTCTTT

j_call: TRBJ1-1
clone_size: -
d_call: -
v_call: TRBV7-9
cdr3_aa: CASRPRDTLNTEAFF
cdr3_nt: TGTGCCAGCCGACCCCGGGACACCCTAAACACTGAAGCTTTCTTT

j_call: TRBJ2-3
clone_size: many
d_call: TRBD2
v_call: TRBV7-2
cdr3_aa: CASSLRLAGATDTQYF
cdr3_nt: TGTGCCAGCAGCTTGAGGCTAGCGGGGGCAACAGATACGCAGTATTTT

j_call: TRBJ2-5
clone_size: many
d_call: -
v_call: TRBV7-2
cdr3_aa: CASILGGDQETQYF
cdr3_nt: TGTGCCAGCATCCTAGGGGGGGACCAAGAGACCCAGTACTTC

j_call: TRBJ2-1
clone_size: many
d_call: TRBD2
v_call: TRBV28
cdr3_aa: CASSLWSPRLAGGIHEQFF
cdr3_nt: TGTGCCAGCAGTTTATGGTCCCCACGACTAGCGGGGGGGATTCATGAGCAGTTCTTC

j_call: TRBJ2-7
clone_size: few
d_call: -
v_call: TRBV20-1
cdr3_aa: CSAREARGTNYEQYF
cdr3_nt: TGCAGTGCTAGAGAAGCCCGGGGGACCAACTACGAGCAGTACTTC

j_call: TRBJ1-5
clone_size: many
d_call: -
v_call: TRBV20-1
cdr3_aa: CSATPGSDQPQHF
cdr3_nt: TGCAGTGCTACCCCAGGGTCCGATCAGCCCCAGCATTTT

j_call: TRBJ2-2
clone_size: many
d_call: TRBD1
v_call: TRBV2
cdr3_aa: CASSGQGGDGELFF
cdr3_nt: TGTGCCAGCAGTGGACAGGGGGGAGACGGGGAGCTGTTTTTT

j_call: TRBJ1-4
clone_size: few
d_call: -
v_call: TRBV2
cdr3_aa: CASSEGGKLFF
cdr3_nt: TGTGCCAGCAGTGAAGGAGGAAAACTGTTTTTT

j_call: TRBJ2-1
clone_size: few
d_call: -
v_call: TRBV11-1
cdr3_aa: CASSPGPTYNEQFF
cdr3_nt: TGTGCCAGCAGCCCCGGCCCAACCTACAATGAGCAGTTCTTC

j_call: TRBJ2-1
clone_size: many
d_call: -
v_call: TRBV7-3
cdr3_aa: CASSLGGPGANEQFF
cdr3_nt: TGTGCCAGCAGCCTCGGGGGGCCGGGCGCGAATGAGCAGTTCTTC

j_call: TRBJ2-3
clone_size: -
d_call: -
v_call: TRBV7-3
cdr3_aa: CASSFPGLGVTDTQYF
cdr3_nt: TGTGCCAGCAGCTTCCCTGGGCTGGGGGTCACAGATACGCAGTATTTT

j_call: TRBJ1-2
clone_size: once
d_call: TRBD1
v_call: TRBV7-9
cdr3_aa: CAGSKGAHGYTF
cdr3_nt: TGTGCCGGGTCCAAGGGGGCTCATGGCTACACCTTC

j_call: TRBJ1-5
clone_size: many
d_call: -
v_call: TRBV7-2
cdr3_aa: CASSPWGRGHQPQHF
cdr3_nt: TGTGCCAGCAGCCCCTGGGGCAGGGGCCATCAGCCCCAGCATTTT

j_call: TRBJ2-5
clone_size: few
d_call: TRBD1
v_call: TRBV7-9
cdr3_aa: CASSARQGQETQYF
cdr3_nt: TGTGCCAGCAGCGCCCGACAGGGGCAAGAGACCCAGTACTTC

j_call: TRBJ1-6
clone_size: many
d_call: -
v_call: TRBV7-3
cdr3_aa: CASSFGGNSPLHF
cdr3_nt: TGTGCCAGCAGCTTTGGCGGGAATTCACCCCTCCACTTT

j_call: TRBJ1-2
clone_size: many
d_call: TRBD1
v_call: TRBV7-2
cdr3_aa: CASSLDRENYGYTF
cdr3_nt: TGTGCCAGCAGCCTCGACAGGGAGAACTATGGCTACACCTTC

j_call: TRBJ2-3
clone_size: many
d_call: -
v_call: TRBV5-4
cdr3_aa: CASSVGTDRLGTDTQYF
cdr3_nt: TGTGCCAGCAGCGTAGGGACGGACCGATTAGGCACAGATACGCAGTATTTT

j_call: TRBJ2-7
clone_size: few
d_call: -
v_call: TRBV6-5
cdr3_aa: CASSYSGARGIREQYF
cdr3_nt: TGTGCCAGCAGTTACTCGGGTGCCCGGGGAATCCGCGAGCAGTACTTC

j_call: TRBJ2-3
clone_size: many
d_call: -
v_call: TRBV7-9
cdr3_aa: CASSLREITDTQYF
cdr3_nt: TGTGCCAGCAGCTTACGGGAAATCACAGATACGCAGTATTTT

j_call: TRBJ2-2
clone_size: -
d_call: -
v_call: TRBV6-2/TRBV6-3
cdr3_aa: CASSISRNTGELFF
cdr3_nt: TGTGCCAGCAGCATTAGCAGGAACACCGGGGAGCTGTTTTTT

j_call: TRBJ2-7
clone_size: many
d_call: -
v_call: TRBV7-2
cdr3_aa: CASSLGVTYEQYF
cdr3_nt: TGTGCCAGCAGCTTAGGTGTGACCTACGAGCAGTACTTC

j_call: TRBJ2-3
clone_size: few
d_call: -
v_call: TRBV4-2
cdr3_aa: CASSQDGSSDTQYF
cdr3_nt: TGTGCCAGCAGCCAAGACGGGAGTTCAGATACGCAGTATTTT

j_call: TRBJ2-7
clone_size: few
d_call: -
v_call: TRBV19
cdr3_aa: CASSISSNPPPYEQYF
cdr3_nt: TGTGCCAGTAGTATTTCATCGAACCCACCACCCTACGAGCAGTACTTC

j_call: TRBJ2-1
clone_size: few
d_call: TRBD2
v_call: TRBV20-1
cdr3_aa: CSARDWRGGPTTNEQFF
cdr3_nt: TGCAGTGCTAGAGATTGGCGGGGGGGCCCAACGACCAATGAGCAGTTCTTC

j_call: TRBJ1-2
clone_size: many
d_call: -
v_call: TRBV20-1
cdr3_aa: CSARDLGSSSGYTF
cdr3_nt: TGCAGTGCTAGAGATCTCGGCAGCTCTAGCGGCTACACCTTC

j_call: TRBJ2-5
clone_size: few
d_call: -
v_call: TRBV9
cdr3_aa: CASSPLNWLDQETQYF
cdr3_nt: TGTGCCAGCAGCCCCTTGAATTGGTTGGACCAAGAGACCCAGTACTTC

j_call: TRBJ1-5
clone_size: -
d_call: TRBD1
v_call: TRBV5-8
cdr3_aa: CASSKGQNYNQPQHF
cdr3_nt: TGTGCCAGCAGCAAGGGACAGAATTACAATCAGCCCCAGCATTTT

j_call: TRBJ2-5
clone_size: few
d_call: -
v_call: TRBV29-1
cdr3_aa: CSVSRDGSLQETQYF
cdr3_nt: TGCAGCGTTTCGCGAGACGGCTCCCTCCAAGAGACCCAGTACTTC